This record covers a single T cell receptor beta chain. The entry originates in a study of blood T cell repertoires in COVID-19. V shed 3 bases and J 4 bases; nucleotides not matched to a gene: 7. CDR1 and CDR2 from the germline V gene are SGHTA and FQGNSA. The CDR3 contains 18 residues. This table comes from immunoSEQ multiplex PCR, and its TCRdb copy is limited to in-frame clones, with some not included. Here the sample spans about 220,000 clones, 65% to 90% being singletons. This clonotype was obtained from a woman aged 70 to 79 with COVID-19, enrolled during active disease. Sequenced: peripheral blood. The gene calls are TRBV7-2 and TRBJ2-3, with 16 positions matching TRBD2. The CDR3 DNA is TGTGCCAGCAGCTTGGGACTAGCGGGGGGGCTCCGGCCAGATACGCAGTATTTT. Encoded protein: CASSLGLAGGLRPDTQYF.